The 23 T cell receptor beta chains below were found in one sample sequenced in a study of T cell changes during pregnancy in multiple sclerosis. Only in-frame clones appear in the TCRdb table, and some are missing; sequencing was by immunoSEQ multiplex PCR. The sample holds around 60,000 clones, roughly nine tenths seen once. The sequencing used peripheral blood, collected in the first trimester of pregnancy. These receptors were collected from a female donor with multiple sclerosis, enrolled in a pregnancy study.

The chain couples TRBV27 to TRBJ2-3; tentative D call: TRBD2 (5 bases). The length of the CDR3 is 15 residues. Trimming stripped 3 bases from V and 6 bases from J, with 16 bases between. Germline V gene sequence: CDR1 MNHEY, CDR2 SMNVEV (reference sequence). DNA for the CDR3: TGTGCCAGCAGTTTGTCCCCGTTTTCGGGGGATACGCAGTATTTT. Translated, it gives CASSLSPFSGDTQYF.

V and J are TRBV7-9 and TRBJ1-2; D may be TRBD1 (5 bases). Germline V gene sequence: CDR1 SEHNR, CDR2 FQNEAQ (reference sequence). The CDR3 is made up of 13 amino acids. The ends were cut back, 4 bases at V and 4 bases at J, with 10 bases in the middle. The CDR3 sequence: CASSSRDFYGYTF. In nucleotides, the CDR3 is TGTGCCAGCAGCTCACGGGACTTCTATGGCTACACCTTC.

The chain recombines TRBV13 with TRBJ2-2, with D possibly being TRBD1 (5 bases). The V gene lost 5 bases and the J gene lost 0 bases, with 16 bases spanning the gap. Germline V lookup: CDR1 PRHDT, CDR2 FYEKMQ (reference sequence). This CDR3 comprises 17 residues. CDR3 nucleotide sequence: TGTGCCAGCAGCAAAGGGGTATGGAAATCGAACACCGGGGAGCTGTTTTTT. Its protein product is CASSKGVWKSNTGELFF. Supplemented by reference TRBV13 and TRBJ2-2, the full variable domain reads AAGVIQSPRHLIKEKRETATLKCYPIPRHDTVYWYQQGPGQDPQFLISFYEKMQSDKGSIPDRFSAQQFSDYHSELNMSSLELGDSALYFCASSKGVWKSNTGELFFGEGSRLTVL.

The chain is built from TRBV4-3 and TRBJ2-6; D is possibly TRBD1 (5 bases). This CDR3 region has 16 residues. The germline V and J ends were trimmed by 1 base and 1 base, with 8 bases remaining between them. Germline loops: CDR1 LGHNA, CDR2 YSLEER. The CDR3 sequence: CASSQVQGSGANVLTF. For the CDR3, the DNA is TGCGCCAGCAGCCAAGTCCAGGGTTCTGGGGCCAACGTCCTGACTTTC.

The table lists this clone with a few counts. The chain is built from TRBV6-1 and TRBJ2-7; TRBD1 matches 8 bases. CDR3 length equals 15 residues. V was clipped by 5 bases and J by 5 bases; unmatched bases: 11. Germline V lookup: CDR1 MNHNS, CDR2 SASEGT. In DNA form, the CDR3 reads TGTGCCAGCAGTCCGCATTGGACAGGGACCGACGAGCAGTACTTC. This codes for CASSPHWTGTDEQYF.

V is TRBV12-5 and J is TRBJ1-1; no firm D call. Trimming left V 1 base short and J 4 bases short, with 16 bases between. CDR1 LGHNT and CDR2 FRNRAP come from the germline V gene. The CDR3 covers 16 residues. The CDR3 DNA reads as TGTGCTAGTGGTTTGGCCCCGGTACTGAGAGGCACTGAAGCTTTCTTT. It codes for CASGLAPVLRGTEAFF.

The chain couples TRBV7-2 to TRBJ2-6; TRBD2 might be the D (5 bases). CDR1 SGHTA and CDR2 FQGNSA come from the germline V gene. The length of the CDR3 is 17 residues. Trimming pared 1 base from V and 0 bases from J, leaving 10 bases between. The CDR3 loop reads CASSLVPGNSGANVLTF. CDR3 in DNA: TGTGCCAGCAGCTTAGTGCCGGGAAACTCTGGGGCCAACGTCCTGACTTTC.

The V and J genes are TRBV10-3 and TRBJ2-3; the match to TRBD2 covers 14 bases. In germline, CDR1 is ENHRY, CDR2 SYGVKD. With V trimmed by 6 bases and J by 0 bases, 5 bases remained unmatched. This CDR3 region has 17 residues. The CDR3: CAIRTSGRGSSTDTQYF. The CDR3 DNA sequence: TGTGCCATCAGGACTAGCGGGAGGGGGTCTAGCACAGATACGCAGTATTTT.

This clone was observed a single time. This CDR3 is CSPRIVGAEAFF. The CDR3 bases are TGCAGCCCTCGGATTGTGGGGGCAGAAGCTTTCTTT. This rearrangement joins TRBV29-1 to TRBJ1-1; a weak D match, TRBD1 (6 bases). The germline gives CDR1 SQVTM, CDR2 ANQGSEA. There are 12 residues in the CDR3. V lost 8 bases and J 8 bases, leaving 18 bases between the germline ends.

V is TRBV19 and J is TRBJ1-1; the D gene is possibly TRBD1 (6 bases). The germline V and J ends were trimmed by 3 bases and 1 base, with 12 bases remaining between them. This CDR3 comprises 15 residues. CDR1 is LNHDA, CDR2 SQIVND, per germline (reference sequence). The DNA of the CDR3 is TGTGCCAGTAGTATGTGGGGGGGCGCGAACACTGAAGCTTTCTTT. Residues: CASSMWGGANTEAFF. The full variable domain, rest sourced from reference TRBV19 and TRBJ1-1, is DGGITQSPKYLFRKEGQNVTLSCEQNLNHDAMYWYRQDPGQGLRLIYYSQIVNDFQKGDIAEGYSVSREKKESFPLTVTSAQKNPTAFYLCASSMWGGANTEAFFGQGTRLTVV.

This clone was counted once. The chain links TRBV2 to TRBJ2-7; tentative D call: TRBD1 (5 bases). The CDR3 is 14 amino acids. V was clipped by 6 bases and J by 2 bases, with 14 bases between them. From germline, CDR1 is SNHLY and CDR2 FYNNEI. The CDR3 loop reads CASRSGAATYEQYF. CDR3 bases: TGTGCCAGCAGAAGTGGGGCAGCCACCTACGAGCAGTACTTC. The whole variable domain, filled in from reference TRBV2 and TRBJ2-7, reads EPEVTQTPSHQVTQMGQEVILRCVPISNHLYFYWYRQILGQKVEFLVSFYNNEISEKSEIFDDQFSVERPDGSNFTLKIRSTKLEDSAMYFCASRSGAATYEQYFGPGTRLTVT.

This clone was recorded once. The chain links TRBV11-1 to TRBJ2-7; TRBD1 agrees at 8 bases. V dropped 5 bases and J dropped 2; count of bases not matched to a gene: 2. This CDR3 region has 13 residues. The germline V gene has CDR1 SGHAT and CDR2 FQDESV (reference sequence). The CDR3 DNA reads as TGTGCCAGCAGCCGGACAGGGACCTACGAGCAGTACTTC. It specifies CASSRTGTYEQYF.

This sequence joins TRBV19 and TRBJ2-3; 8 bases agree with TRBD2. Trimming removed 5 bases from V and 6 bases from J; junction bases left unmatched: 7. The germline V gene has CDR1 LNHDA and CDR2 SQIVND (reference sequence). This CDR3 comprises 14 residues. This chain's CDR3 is CASSVGLVRDTQYF. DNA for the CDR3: TGTGCCAGTAGTGTGGGACTAGTAAGGGATACGCAGTATTTT.

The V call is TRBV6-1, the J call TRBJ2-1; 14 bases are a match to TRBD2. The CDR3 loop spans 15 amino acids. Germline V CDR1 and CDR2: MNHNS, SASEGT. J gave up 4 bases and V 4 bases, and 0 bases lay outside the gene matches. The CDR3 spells CASSGLAGGYNEQFF. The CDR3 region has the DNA TGTGCCAGCAGTGGACTAGCGGGAGGGTACAATGAGCAGTTCTTC.

The CDR3 DNA reads as TGTGCCAGCAGCCAAGATTGGAGACAGGGTTACACTGAAGCTTTCTTT. Protein: CASSQDWRQGYTEAFF. This chain connects TRBV4-2 to TRBJ1-1, with 7 bases matching TRBD1. The CDR3 loop spans 16 amino acids. Germline V gives CDR1 LGHNA, CDR2 YNFKEQ. V lost 0 bases, J lost 3 bases, and 7 bases stayed unmatched.

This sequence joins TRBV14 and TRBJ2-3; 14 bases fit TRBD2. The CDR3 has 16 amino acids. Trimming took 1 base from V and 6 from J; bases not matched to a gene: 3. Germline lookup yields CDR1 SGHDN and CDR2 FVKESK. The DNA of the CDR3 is TGTGCCAGCAGCCAAGGACTAGCGGGAGGGCAGGATACGCAGTATTTT. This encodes CASSQGLAGGQDTQYF.

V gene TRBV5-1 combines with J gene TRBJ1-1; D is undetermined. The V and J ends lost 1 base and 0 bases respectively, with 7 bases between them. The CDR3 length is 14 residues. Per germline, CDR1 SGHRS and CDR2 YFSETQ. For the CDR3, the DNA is TGCGCCAGCAGCTTGAGAGTAATGAACACTGAAGCTTTCTTT. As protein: CASSLRVMNTEAFF.

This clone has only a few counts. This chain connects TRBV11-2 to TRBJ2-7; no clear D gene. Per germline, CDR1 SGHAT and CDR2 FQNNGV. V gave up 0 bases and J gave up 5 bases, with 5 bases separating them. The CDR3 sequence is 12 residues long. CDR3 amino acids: CASSLDGHEQYF. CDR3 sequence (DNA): TGTGCCAGCAGCTTAGATGGGCACGAGCAGTACTTC.

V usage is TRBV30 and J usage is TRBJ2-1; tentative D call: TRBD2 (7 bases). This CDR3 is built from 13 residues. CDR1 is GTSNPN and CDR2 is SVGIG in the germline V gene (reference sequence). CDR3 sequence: CARGAGPYNEQFF. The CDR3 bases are TGTGCTCGGGGGGCGGGCCCCTACAATGAGCAGTTCTTC.

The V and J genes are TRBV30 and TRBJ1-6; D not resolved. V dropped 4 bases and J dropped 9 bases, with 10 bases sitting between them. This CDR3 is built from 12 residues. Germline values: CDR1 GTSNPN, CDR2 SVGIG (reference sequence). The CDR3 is CAWKSTGSPLHF. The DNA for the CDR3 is TGTGCCTGGAAGAGCACGGGTTCACCCCTCCACTTT.

DNA of the CDR3: TGTGCCAGCAGCTCCAGGGGGAGTGATGAAGCTTTCTTT. Residues: CASSSRGSDEAFF. This sequence joins TRBV7-9 and TRBJ1-1; 7 nucleotides agree with TRBD1. Germline assignment: CDR1 SEHNR and CDR2 FQNEAQ (reference sequence). Trimming took 4 bases from V and 7 from J; bases not matched to a gene: 6. The CDR3 extends over 13 amino acids.

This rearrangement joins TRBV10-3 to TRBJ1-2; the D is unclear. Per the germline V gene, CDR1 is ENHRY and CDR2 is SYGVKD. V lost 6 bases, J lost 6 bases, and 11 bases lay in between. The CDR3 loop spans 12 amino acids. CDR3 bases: TGTGCCATCAGGTACTCCTTGGATGGCTACACCTTC. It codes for CAIRYSLDGYTF.

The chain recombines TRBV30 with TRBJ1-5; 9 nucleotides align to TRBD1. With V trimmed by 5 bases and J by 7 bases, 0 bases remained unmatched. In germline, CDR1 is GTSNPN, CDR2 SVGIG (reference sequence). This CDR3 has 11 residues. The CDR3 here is CAWGTGQPQHF. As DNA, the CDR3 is TGTGCCTGGGGGACAGGGCAGCCCCAGCATTTT. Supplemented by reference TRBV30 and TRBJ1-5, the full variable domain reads SQTIHQWPATLVQPVGSPLSLECTVEGTSNPNLYWYRQAAGRGLQLLFYSVGIGQISSEVPQNLSASRPQDRQFILSSKKLLLSDSGFYLCAWGTGQPQHFGDGTRLSIL.